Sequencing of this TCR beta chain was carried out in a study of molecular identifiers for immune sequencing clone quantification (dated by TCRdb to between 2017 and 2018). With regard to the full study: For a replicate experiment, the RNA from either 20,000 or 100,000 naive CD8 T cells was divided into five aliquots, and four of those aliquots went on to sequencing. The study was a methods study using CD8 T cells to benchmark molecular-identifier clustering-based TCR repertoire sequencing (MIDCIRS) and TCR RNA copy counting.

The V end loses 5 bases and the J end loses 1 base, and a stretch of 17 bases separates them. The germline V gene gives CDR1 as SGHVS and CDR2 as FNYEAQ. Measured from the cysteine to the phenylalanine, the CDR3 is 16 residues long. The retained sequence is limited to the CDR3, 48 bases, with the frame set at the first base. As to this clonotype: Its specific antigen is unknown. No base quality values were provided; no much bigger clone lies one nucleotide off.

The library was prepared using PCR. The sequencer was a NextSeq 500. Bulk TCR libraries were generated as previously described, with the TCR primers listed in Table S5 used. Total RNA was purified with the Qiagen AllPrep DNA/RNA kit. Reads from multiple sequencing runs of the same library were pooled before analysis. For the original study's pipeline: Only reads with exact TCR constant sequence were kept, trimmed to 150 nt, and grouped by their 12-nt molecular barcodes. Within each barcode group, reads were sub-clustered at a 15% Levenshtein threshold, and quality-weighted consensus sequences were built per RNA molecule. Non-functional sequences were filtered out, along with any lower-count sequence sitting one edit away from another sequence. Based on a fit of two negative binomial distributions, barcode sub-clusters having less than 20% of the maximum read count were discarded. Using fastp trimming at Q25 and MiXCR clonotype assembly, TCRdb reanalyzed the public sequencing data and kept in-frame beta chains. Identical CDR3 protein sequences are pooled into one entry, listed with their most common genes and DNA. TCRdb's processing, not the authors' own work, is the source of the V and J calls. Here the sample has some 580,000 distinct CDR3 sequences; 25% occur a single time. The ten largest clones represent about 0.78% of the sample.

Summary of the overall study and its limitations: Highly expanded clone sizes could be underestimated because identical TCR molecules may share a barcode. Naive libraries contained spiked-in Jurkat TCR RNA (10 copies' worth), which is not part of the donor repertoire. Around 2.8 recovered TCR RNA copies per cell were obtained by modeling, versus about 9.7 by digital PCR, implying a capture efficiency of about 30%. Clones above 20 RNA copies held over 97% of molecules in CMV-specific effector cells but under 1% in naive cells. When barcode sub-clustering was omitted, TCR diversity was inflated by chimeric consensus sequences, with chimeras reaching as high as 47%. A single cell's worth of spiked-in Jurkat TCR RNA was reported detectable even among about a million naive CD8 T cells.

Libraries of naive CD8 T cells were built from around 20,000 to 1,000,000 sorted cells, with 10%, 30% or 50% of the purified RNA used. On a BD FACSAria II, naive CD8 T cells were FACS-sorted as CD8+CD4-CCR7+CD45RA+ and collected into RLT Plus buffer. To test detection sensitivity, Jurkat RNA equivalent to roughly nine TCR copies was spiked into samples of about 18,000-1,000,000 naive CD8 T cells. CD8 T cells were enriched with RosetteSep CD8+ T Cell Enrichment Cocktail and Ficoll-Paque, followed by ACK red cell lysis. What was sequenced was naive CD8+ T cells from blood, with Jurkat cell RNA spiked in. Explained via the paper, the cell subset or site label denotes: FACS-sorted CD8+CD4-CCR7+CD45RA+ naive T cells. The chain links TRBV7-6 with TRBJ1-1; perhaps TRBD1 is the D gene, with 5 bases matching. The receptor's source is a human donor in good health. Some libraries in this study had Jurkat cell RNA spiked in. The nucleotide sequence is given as TGTGCCAGCAGCCCGACCACGGGACGGACGAACACTGAAGCTTTCTTT. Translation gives CASSPTTGRTNTEAFF.